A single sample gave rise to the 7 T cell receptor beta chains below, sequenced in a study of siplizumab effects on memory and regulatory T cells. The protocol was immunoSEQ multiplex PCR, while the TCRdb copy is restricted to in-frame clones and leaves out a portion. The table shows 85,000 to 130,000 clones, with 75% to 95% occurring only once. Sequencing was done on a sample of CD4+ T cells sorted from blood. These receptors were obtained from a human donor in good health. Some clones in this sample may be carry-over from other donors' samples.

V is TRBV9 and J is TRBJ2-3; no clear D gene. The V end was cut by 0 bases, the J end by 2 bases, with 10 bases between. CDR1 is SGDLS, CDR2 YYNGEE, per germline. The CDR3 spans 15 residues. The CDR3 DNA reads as TGTGCCAGCAGCGTAGGGGCCGGGTACACAGATACGCAGTATTTT. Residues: CASSVGAGYTDTQYF.

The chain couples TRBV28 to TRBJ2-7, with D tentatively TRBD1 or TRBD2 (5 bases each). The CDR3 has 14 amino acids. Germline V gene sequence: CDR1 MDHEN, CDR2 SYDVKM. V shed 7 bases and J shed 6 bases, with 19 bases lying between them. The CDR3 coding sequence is TGTGCCAGCAAGACCGGGACGGCGAGAGGCGAGCAGTACTTC. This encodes CASKTGTARGEQYF.

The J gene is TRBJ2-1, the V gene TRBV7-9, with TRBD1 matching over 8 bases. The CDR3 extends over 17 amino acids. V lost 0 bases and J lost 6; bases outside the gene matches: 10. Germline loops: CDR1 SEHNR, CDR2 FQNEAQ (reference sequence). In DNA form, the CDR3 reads TGTGCCAGCAGCTTAGCAACAGTTGGGACAGGTGGCAATGAGCAGTTCTTC. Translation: CASSLATVGTGGNEQFF.

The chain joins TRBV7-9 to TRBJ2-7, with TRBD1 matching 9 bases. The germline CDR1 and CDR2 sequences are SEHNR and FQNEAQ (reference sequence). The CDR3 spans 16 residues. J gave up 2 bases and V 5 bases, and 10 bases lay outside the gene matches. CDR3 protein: CASSPTGTGYTYEQYF. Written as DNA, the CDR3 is TGTGCCAGCAGCCCGACCGGGACAGGGTATACCTACGAGCAGTACTTC. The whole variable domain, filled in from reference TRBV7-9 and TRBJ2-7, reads DTGVSQNPRHKITKRGQNVTFRCDPISEHNRLYWYRQTLGQGPEFLTYFQNEAQLEKSRLLSDRFSAERPKGSFSTLEIQRTEQGDSAMYLCASSPTGTGYTYEQYFGPGTRLTVT.

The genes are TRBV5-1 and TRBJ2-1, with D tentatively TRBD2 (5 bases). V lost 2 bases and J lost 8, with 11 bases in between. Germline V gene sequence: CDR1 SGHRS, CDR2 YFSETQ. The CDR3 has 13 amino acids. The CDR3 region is CASSFYGMDEQFF. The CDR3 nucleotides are TGCGCCAGCAGCTTCTACGGGATGGATGAGCAGTTCTTC.

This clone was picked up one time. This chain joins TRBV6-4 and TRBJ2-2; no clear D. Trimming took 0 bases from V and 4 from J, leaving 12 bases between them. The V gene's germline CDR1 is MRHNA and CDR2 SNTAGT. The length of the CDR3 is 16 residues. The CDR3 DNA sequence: TGTGCCAGCAGTGACTCACCAGACCCGGGCACCGGGGAGCTGTTTTTT. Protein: CASSDSPDPGTGELFF.

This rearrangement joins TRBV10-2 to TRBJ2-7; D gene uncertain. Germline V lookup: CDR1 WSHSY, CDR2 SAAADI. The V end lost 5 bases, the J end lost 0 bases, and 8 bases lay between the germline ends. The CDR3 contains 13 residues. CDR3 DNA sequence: TGCGCCAGCAGTCGGTCCTACTCCTACGAGCAGTACTTC. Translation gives CASSRSYSYEQYF.